These 5 T cell receptor beta chains originate from one sample sequenced in a study of shared clonotypes between healthy human individuals. Clones were sequenced by immunoSEQ multiplex PCR, and TCRdb holds only the in-frame ones, with some missing. The table has roughly 2.4 million clones, approximately 96% seen once; the top ten hold roughly 0.13%. Material: naive CD4+ T cells sorted from blood. As to subset: CD45RA+ positively selected. The origin of the receptors is a young man in good health.

The chain carries TRBV11-2 and TRBJ2-5; D perhaps matches TRBD1 (7 bases). The length of the CDR3 is 13 residues. V was trimmed by 3 bases and J by 5 bases, leaving 10 bases between them. Germline assignment: CDR1 SGHAT and CDR2 FQNNGV. CDR3 protein: CASSLTGRETQYF. DNA of the CDR3: TGTGCCAGCAGCTTGACAGGGAGGGAGACCCAGTACTTC.

This rearrangement joins TRBV11-1 to TRBJ1-2; D is uncertain. Between the trimmed V and J ends, which lost 4 bases and 8 bases, there was a span of 11 bases. Germline V CDR1 and CDR2: SGHAT, FQDESV (reference sequence). The CDR3 runs 12 residues. CDR3 coding DNA: TGTGCCAGCAGCTCGACGGCAGGAGGCTACACCTTC. Translation gives CASSSTAGGYTF.

The J gene is TRBJ2-4, the V gene TRBV27, with TRBD1 matching over 7 bases. Germline trimming cut 5 bases from V and 9 bases from J; bases unmatched to any gene: 10. This CDR3 region has 14 residues. Germline V gene data show CDR1 as MNHEY and CDR2 as SMNVEV (reference sequence). The CDR3 spells CASSLYRGLGIQYF. CDR3 in DNA: TGTGCCAGCAGTCTTTACAGGGGATTGGGCATTCAGTACTTC.

This chain connects TRBV30 to TRBJ2-3; no clear D gene. CDR1 is GTSNPN and CDR2 is SVGIG in the germline V gene (reference sequence). V was pared by 2 bases and J by 6 bases, with 15 bases between. This CDR3 contains 14 residues. The CDR3 bases are TGTGCCTGGAGTCGAGGCCCCTCCATGGATACGCAGTATTTT. Protein: CAWSRGPSMDTQYF.

The J gene is TRBJ1-6, the V gene TRBV6-6; perhaps TRBD1 as D (6 bases). The germline V gene has CDR1 MNHNY and CDR2 SVGAGI (reference sequence). V was trimmed by 5 bases and J by 7 bases, leaving 9 bases between them. This CDR3 has 13 residues. DNA of the CDR3: TGTGCCAGCAGTGGACAGTTGAATTCACCCCTCCACTTT. Its translation is CASSGQLNSPLHF.